These 24 T cell receptor beta chains share one sample of origin, sequenced in a study of T cell repertoires in aging, cancer and after chemotherapy. Amplification of TCR beta used genomic DNA extracted from peripheral blood. A mixed TRB-A/B primer pool amplified rearranged TRB by multiplex touch-down PCR. TCRdb analysed the multiplex PCR reads with MiXCR anew, one entry per CDR3 protein. The sample carries about 3,000 distinct CDR3 sequences, just under 25% recorded once. Material for sequencing was blood. These receptors were obtained from a human donor with a solid tumor.

This clonotype showed up just a few times. This chain connects TRBV14 to TRBJ2-1, with D perhaps TRBD1 or TRBD2 (6 bases each). Germline V gives CDR1 SGHDN, CDR2 FVKESK. Trimming cost V 3 bases and J 7 bases, with 22 bases left between them. CDR3 length equals 17 residues. The CDR3 sequence is CASSQIIGGSFANEQFF. CDR3 bases: TGTGCCAGCAGCCAGATTATAGGGGGGAGTTTCGCGAATGAGCAGTTCTTC.

The chain employs TRBV20-1 and TRBJ2-5, with 8 bases aligning to TRBD2. This CDR3 is built from 14 residues. From germline, CDR1 is DFQATT and CDR2 SNEGSKA (reference sequence). V lost 6 bases, J lost 2 bases, and 8 bases stayed unmatched. The chain's CDR3 is CSASAGVWQETQYF. The DNA of the CDR3 is TGCAGTGCGTCAGCGGGAGTATGGCAAGAGACCCAGTACTTC.

This clonotype turned up a few times. This chain joins TRBV7-2 and TRBJ2-3; D not resolved. CDR1 SGHTA and CDR2 FQGNSA come from the germline V gene. This CDR3 is built from 14 residues. V gave up 0 bases and J gave up 7 bases, with 11 bases separating them. The CDR3: CASSLAQERHTQYF. Here the CDR3 DNA reads TGTGCCAGCAGCTTAGCGCAGGAACGACATACGCAGTATTTT. Together with reference TRBV7-2 and TRBJ2-3, the CDR3 gives the full variable domain: GAGVSQSPSNKVTEKGKDVELRCDPISGHTALYWYRQSLGQGLEFLIYFQGNSAPDKSGLPSDRFSAERTGGSVSTLTIQRTQQEDSAVYLCASSLAQERHTQYFGPGTRLTVL.

This clonotype is labeled medium-sized. The rearrangement uses TRBV19 and TRBJ2-2; the D gene is possibly TRBD1 (6 bases). Trimming removed 4 bases at V and 1 base at J, with 19 bases between. Germline CDR1 is LNHDA and CDR2 is SQIVND (reference sequence). The CDR3 extends over 18 amino acids. The CDR3 bases are TGTGCCAGTAGTACACTACAATTTCGGACAGAGAACACCGGGGAGCTGTTTTTT. Amino acids: CASSTLQFRTENTGELFF.

The rearrangement joins TRBV20-1 to TRBJ1-1, with a weak D call TRBD1 (6 bases). Germline V CDR1 and CDR2: DFQATT, SNEGSKA (reference sequence). The V end was cut by 0 bases, the J end by 7 bases, with 21 bases between. The CDR3 runs 16 residues. The CDR3 spells CSARDPYHRAPIEAFF. CDR3 sequence (DNA): TGCAGTGCTAGAGATCCTTATCACAGGGCACCAATTGAAGCTTTCTTT.

The V call is TRBV12-3 or TRBV12-4, the J call TRBJ1-1; no clear D. This CDR3 is built from 13 residues. V gave up 2 bases and J gave up 5 bases, with 9 bases separating them. CDR3 amino acids: CASSLLEGTEAFF. DNA for the CDR3: TGTGCCAGCAGTTTACTGGAAGGGACTGAAGCTTTCTTT.

By proportion, this clonotype is medium-sized. The genes are TRBV6-5 and TRBJ1-4, with D hard to call. CDR1 is MNHEY and CDR2 is SVGAGI in the germline V gene. V was pared by 2 bases and J by 5 bases, with 9 bases between. CDR3 length equals 14 residues. The DNA for the CDR3 is TGTGCCAGCAGTTACGGGTTGATGAATGAAAAACTGTTTTTT. It is translated as CASSYGLMNEKLFF.

The sample holds a few counts of this clonotype. V usage is TRBV24-1 and J usage is TRBJ2-5; weak D call: TRBD2 (5 bases). V lost 5 bases and J 4 bases, leaving 13 bases between the germline ends. CDR1 is KGHDR, CDR2 SFDVKD, per germline. The CDR3 covers 14 residues. CDR3 DNA sequence: TGTGCCACCAGTGGCAGCGGAGAGGGAGAGACCCAGTACTTC. This sequence encodes CATSGSGEGETQYF.

By share of the sample, this clonotype is medium-sized. The chain combines TRBV5-4 with TRBJ2-5; D might be TRBD2 (5 bases). V lost 0 bases and J 4 bases, leaving 10 bases between the germline ends. This CDR3 has 14 residues. Per germline, CDR1 SGHNT and CDR2 YYREEE (reference sequence). DNA for the CDR3: TGTGCCAGCAGCTTGGATCCAGCGGTAGAGACCCAGTACTTC. Protein sequence: CASSLDPAVETQYF.

The DNA for the CDR3 is TGTGCCACCGGGGGGGGGGCCTTCGATGAGCAGTTCTTC. Translating it yields CATGGGAFDEQFF. The chain has TRBV7-2 and TRBJ2-1; 8 bases align to TRBD2. CDR1 is SGHTA and CDR2 is FQGNSA in the germline V gene. V lost 10 bases, J lost 8 bases, and 10 bases stayed unmatched. The CDR3 has 13 residues.

The gene calls are TRBV20-1 and TRBJ2-3; D unclear. Germline CDR1 is DFQATT and CDR2 is SNEGSKA (reference sequence). V lost 7 bases to trimming and J lost 0 bases, with 17 bases between them. This CDR3 has 15 residues. This CDR3 is CSVLGAWLSTDTQYF. CDR3 in DNA: TGCAGTGTACTGGGTGCTTGGCTTAGCACAGATACGCAGTATTTT.

CDR3 loop: CASSTARLAGAVNEQFF. In nucleotides, the CDR3 is TGTGCCAGCAGCACAGCCCGACTAGCGGGGGCTGTCAATGAGCAGTTCTTC. The chain employs TRBV7-2 and TRBJ2-1, with 12 bases lining up with TRBD2. Germline V CDR1 and CDR2: SGHTA, FQGNSA. This CDR3 has 17 residues. V lost 5 bases and J lost 6; bases outside the gene matches: 11.

By its share, this clonotype is medium-sized. The J gene is TRBJ2-7, the V gene TRBV19, with D possibly matching TRBD2 (5 bases). Germline V gene sequence: CDR1 LNHDA, CDR2 SQIVND (reference sequence). The V end was cut by 6 bases, the J end by 3 bases, with 12 bases between. This CDR3 is 13 amino acids long. CDR3 bases: TGTGCCAGTAGCCGAGGGCCGAACTACGAGCAGTACTTC. Its protein product is CASSRGPNYEQYF.

The V gene is TRBV5-1, the J gene TRBJ2-2, with 11 positions matching TRBD1. This CDR3 is 17 amino acids long. Germline CDR1 SGHRS, CDR2 YFSETQ. The trim removed 2 bases at V and 4 bases at J, leaving 7 bases unmatched. The DNA for the CDR3 is TGCGCCAGCAGCTTTGTAGGACAGGGGGCGACCACCGGGGAGCTGTTTTTT. As protein: CASSFVGQGATTGELFF. Combining the CDR3 with reference TRBV5-1 and TRBJ2-2 gives the whole variable domain KAGVTQTPRYLIKTRGQQVTLSCSPISGHRSVSWYQQTPGQGLQFLFEYFSETQRNKGNFPGRFSGRQFSNSRSEMNVSTLELGDSALYLCASSFVGQGATTGELFFGEGSRLTVL.

This sequence joins TRBV7-9 and TRBJ2-7; 7 nucleotides agree with TRBD1. Trimming took 7 bases from V and 1 from J; bases not matched to a gene: 7. Germline V gene lookup returns CDR1 SEHNR and CDR2 FQNEAQ (reference sequence). The CDR3 is made up of 14 amino acids. In DNA form, the CDR3 reads TGTGCCAGCAACCCTGACAGGGCTTCCTACGAGCAGTACTTC. It specifies CASNPDRASYEQYF.

A few counts support this clonotype. The V call is TRBV20-1, the J call TRBJ1-3, with D uncertain. Trimming removed 5 bases from V and 2 bases from J, with 4 bases in between. The CDR3 length is 11 residues. Per the germline V gene, CDR1 is DFQATT and CDR2 is SNEGSKA (reference sequence). The CDR3 loop reads CSAFTGNTIYF. For the CDR3, the DNA is TGCAGTGCTTTTACTGGAAACACCATATATTTT.

In its sample, this clonotype is medium-sized. The CDR3 DNA reads TGTGCCAGCAGTGAAGCGCTTCCTGGTACGTACGAGCAGTACTTC. Amino acid sequence: CASSEALPGTYEQYF. The J gene is TRBJ2-7, the V gene TRBV6-1; D call uncertain. The V and J ends lost 0 bases and 4 bases respectively, with 13 bases between them. CDR1 is MNHNS and CDR2 is SASEGT in the germline V gene. The CDR3 is 15 residues long.

Relative to its sample, this clonotype is medium-sized. This chain connects TRBV29-1 to TRBJ2-7; weak D call: TRBD2 (5 bases). V lost 6 bases to trimming and J lost 2 bases, with 14 bases between them. The germline CDR1 and CDR2 sequences are SQVTM and ANQGSEA. The CDR3 sequence is 13 residues long. CDR3 residues: CSVPGRGTYEQYF. The CDR3 coding sequence is TGCAGCGTACCCGGACGGGGAACCTACGAGCAGTACTTC.

Notes on this clonotype: A much larger clone lies one base from this, so it may be a read error. J is TRBJ2-7 and V is TRBV29-1; D is undetermined. Germline CDR1 is SQVTM and CDR2 is ANQGSEA. The CDR3 length is 11 residues. The CDR3 is CSVTLHYEQCF. The CDR3, as DNA: TGCAGCGTGACCCTGCACTACGAGCAGTGCTTC.

This clonotype ranks as medium-sized. The chain carries TRBV11-3 and TRBJ2-7, with D hard to call. This CDR3 spans 10 amino acids. Germline values: CDR1 SGHNT, CDR2 YENEEA. The V and J ends lost 5 bases and 7 bases respectively, with 6 bases between them. CDR3 in DNA: TGTGCCAGCAGCCGAGTAGAGCAGTACTTC. Amino acids: CASSRVEQYF.

The chain combines TRBV4-3 with TRBJ2-7; 9 nucleotides line up with TRBD2. V shed 1 base and J 4 bases; nucleotides not matched to a gene: 5. The CDR3 totals 15 residues. Germline V gene data show CDR1 as LGHNA and CDR2 as YSLEER. As DNA, the CDR3 is TGCGCCAGCAGCCAAGGGGGTAGCGGGAGTTACGAGCAGTACTTC. Amino acid sequence: CASSQGGSGSYEQYF.

Only a few counts were recorded for this clonotype. The chain joins TRBV6-4 to TRBJ1-1, with D perhaps TRBD1 (5 bases). CDR1 is MRHNA and CDR2 is SNTAGT in the germline V gene. The CDR3 covers 14 residues. The germline V and J ends were trimmed by 0 bases and 4 bases, with 9 bases remaining between them. Written as DNA, the CDR3 is TGTGCCAGCAGTGACTCGAGCAGGGCCACTGAAGCTTTCTTT. Protein: CASSDSSRATEAFF.

The V call is TRBV4-2, the J call TRBJ2-1; the match to TRBD2 covers 10 bases. Trimming removed 0 bases from V and 9 bases from J; junction bases left unmatched: 5. CDR1 and CDR2 (germline): LGHNA, YNFKEQ. This CDR3 is 15 amino acids long. The CDR3 region is CASSQDQLAGAEQFF. In nucleotides, the CDR3 is TGTGCCAGCAGCCAAGATCAGCTAGCGGGAGCTGAGCAGTTCTTC.

This clonotype has only a few counts. The chain is built from TRBV7-2 and TRBJ1-5; D gene ambiguous. The germline V and J ends were trimmed by 5 bases and 3 bases, with 14 bases remaining between them. Germline V CDR1 and CDR2: SGHTA, FQGNSA. The CDR3 spans 15 residues. DNA for the CDR3: TGTGCCAGCAGCCCAGGAGGATTGTACAATCAGCCCCAGCATTTT. Amino acids: CASSPGGLYNQPQHF.